Listed here is a single T cell receptor beta chain. What it binds is unknown. One end of the junction fails to match germline, which may point to a read error. 13 Jbeta primers and 60 Vbeta primers were used for the PCR. Assay used: immunoSEQ multiplex PCR; TCRdb lists only in-frame clones, some missing. The sample has around 130,000 clones, 50% to 75% seen once. The data originate from a study of cytomegalovirus exposure and HLA in healthy donors. Study-wide points: After further analysis at a later stage, 15,000 to 20,000 TCR beta sequences were associated with HLA alleles at 0.05 false discovery rate.

The length of the CDR3 is 13 residues. Germline V CDR1 and CDR2: SEHNR, FQNEAQ (reference sequence). The specimen sequenced was PBMCs. The V and J genes are TRBV7-9 and TRBJ2-5; the match to TRBD2 covers 7 bases. This TCR derives from a woman in her 40s in good health and CMV-seropositive. CDR3 amino acids: CSSSLGLEETQYF. In DNA form, the CDR3 reads TGTTCCAGCAGCTTAGGACTAGAAGAGACCCAGTACTTC.